This TCR beta chain emerged from a study of PD-1 blockade in classical Hodgkin lymphoma. Study-wide results and caveats: Newly diagnosed and completely responding patients shared comparable baseline diversity. According to reports, newly diagnosed patients had lower baseline TCR diversity than healthy donors, and relapsed/refractory patients had lower baseline TCR diversity still. Patients were excluded if nivolumab began under 1 year after ASCT (the autologous transplant).

The data were produced by immunoSEQ multiplex PCR, yet TCRdb's version contains in-frame clones alone and is incomplete. The top ten hold approximately 6.4% of the sample, which has 20,000 to 30,000 clones, over 70% seen once. This clone showed up just once. Its cognate antigen is unknown. The CDR3 is 14 amino acids. The germline gives CDR1 MDHEN, CDR2 SYDVKM. V was clipped by 5 bases and J by 5 bases, with 16 bases between them. All the patients suffered relapse after autologous stem cell transplantation, and brentuximab vedotin exposure differed. The rearrangement joins TRBV28 to TRBJ2-7; a possible D gene is TRBD1 (6 bases). Sequenced material: peripheral blood mononuclear cells (PBMCs), taken at baseline. The receptor comes from a human donor with classical Hodgkin lymphoma. CDR3 amino acids: CASSPFDRRDEQYF. CDR3 coding DNA: TGTGCCAGCAGTCCGTTTGACAGGAGAGACGAGCAGTACTTC.